The entry below gives a single TCR beta chain sequence along with its context. This clonotype came up a few times. Its binding antigen is unknown. No clone much larger than this one lies a single base away; base qualities are absent. The junction shows trimming of 0 bases on V and 7 bases on J, plus 10 bases between the germline ends. Taken from cysteine to phenylalanine, the CDR3 has 14 residues. Here the CDR3 DNA is all that survives: 42 bases in frame from base 1. CDR1 and CDR2, per the germline V gene, are LGHNA and YNFKEQ. The sequencer listed for this sample is Illumina HiSeq 1500. The raw public reads went through TCRdb reprocessing: fastp at Q25, MiXCR clone calling, in-frame beta chains kept. Every entry covers one CDR3 protein and lists the most common genes and DNA from its rows. This sample is represented by hundreds of thousands of distinct CDR3 sequences; approximately 31% of them were singletons. Roughly an eighth of the sample rests with the top ten.

The sample is drawn from a study of T cell repertoires in cytomegalovirus infection (dated by TCRdb to the late 2010s). Looking at the study overall: Recently identified HLA-C-restricted CMV epitopes, whose presentation resists viral immunomodulation, were targeted by peptide stimulations together with well-studied HLA-B-restricted epitopes. The HLA type of each donor mattered for the analysis, because public TCR beta signatures pointed to carriage of CMV infection along with the matching HLA type.

Results and caveats for the whole study, not just this receptor: The ex vivo response was dominated by HLA-C-restricted CMV-specific TCR beta clonotypes, which also provided the single most frequent clonotype in two of eight donors. In both this cohort and an independent roughly 400-donor cohort, the cumulative frequency of public TCR beta family members distinguished carriers of CMV infection plus the relevant HLA type.

The intended sense of this specimen's treatment or condition label: in vitro stimulation with specific CMV peptide epitopes to enrich CMV-specific T cells. The clonotype originates from a human donor in good health (CMV status not recorded). Some clones in this sample may be carry-over from other donors' samples. The V and J segments used are TRBV4-2 and TRBJ2-1; the D gene remains uncertain. Sequences were derived from cultured CD8+ T cells from PBMCs, sampled from culture after CMV antigen stimulation. The nucleotides read TGTGCCAGCAGCCAAGATAATTTGGGTAATGAGCAGTTCTTC. This gives the protein CASSQDNLGNEQFF.